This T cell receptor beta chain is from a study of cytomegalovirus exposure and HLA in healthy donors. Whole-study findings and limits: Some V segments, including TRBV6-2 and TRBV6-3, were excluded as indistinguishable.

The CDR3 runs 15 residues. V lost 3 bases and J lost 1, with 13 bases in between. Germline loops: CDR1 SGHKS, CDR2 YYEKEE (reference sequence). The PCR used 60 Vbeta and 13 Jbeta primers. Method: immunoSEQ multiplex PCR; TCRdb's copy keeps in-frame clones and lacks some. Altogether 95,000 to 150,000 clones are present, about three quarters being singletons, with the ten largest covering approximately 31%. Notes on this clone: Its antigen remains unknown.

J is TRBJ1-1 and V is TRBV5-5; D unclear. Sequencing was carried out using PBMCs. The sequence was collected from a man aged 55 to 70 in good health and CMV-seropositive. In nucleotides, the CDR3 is TGTGCCAGCAGCTACCGACAAATTCCGAACACTGAAGCTTTCTTT. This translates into CASSYRQIPNTEAFF.